This T cell receptor beta chain appears in the sequencing data of a study of breast tumors, draining lymph nodes, adjacent tissues. Study-level points and caveats: Luminal-like breast cancer showed significantly higher tumor–nontumor repertoire similarity than basal-like.

A few counts support this clonotype. Its antigen is still unknown. TCRdb fed the multiplex PCR reads into MiXCR, producing one record per CDR3 protein. The sample records around 290,000 distinct CDR3 sequences, 30% being singletons. Axillary draining lymph nodes of breast cancer patients supplied the node samples. The CDR3 sequence is 15 residues long. V shed 0 bases and J shed 3 bases, with 14 bases lying between them. Germline V gene lookup returns CDR1 DFQATT and CDR2 SNEGSKA (reference sequence). The V gene is TRBV20-1, the J gene TRBJ1-1, with TRBD1 as a possible D gene (6 bases). The TCR was taken from a female donor with breast cancer. Some clones in this sample may be carry-over from other donors' samples. The sample taken for sequencing was axillary lymph node tissue. Here the CDR3 reads CSARDRGRGYTEAFF. In DNA form, the CDR3 reads TGCAGTGCTAGAGATAGGGGCAGGGGCTACACTGAAGCTTTCTTT.